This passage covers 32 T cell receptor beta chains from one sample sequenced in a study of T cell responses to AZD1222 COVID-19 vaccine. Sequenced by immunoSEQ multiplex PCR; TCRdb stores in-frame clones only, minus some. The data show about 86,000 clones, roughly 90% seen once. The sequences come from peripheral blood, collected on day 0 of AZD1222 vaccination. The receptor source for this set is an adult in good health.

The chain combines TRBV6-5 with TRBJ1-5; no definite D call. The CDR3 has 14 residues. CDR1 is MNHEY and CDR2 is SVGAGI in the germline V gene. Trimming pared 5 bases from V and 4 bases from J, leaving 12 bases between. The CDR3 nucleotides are TGTGCCAGCAGTCGGGGATCCCCAAATCAGCCCCAGCATTTT. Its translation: CASSRGSPNQPQHF.

The CDR3, as DNA: TGCGCCAGCAGCCAAGATCCCCCTCCCCGGGGCCGCGAGCAGTACTTC. It encodes CASSQDPPPRGREQYF. V and J are TRBV4-1 and TRBJ2-7, with D perhaps given as TRBD1 or TRBD2 (5 bases each). The germline CDR1 and CDR2 sequences are MGHRA and YSYEKL. This CDR3 spans 16 amino acids. The V gene lost 0 bases and the J gene lost 6 bases, with 18 bases spanning the gap.

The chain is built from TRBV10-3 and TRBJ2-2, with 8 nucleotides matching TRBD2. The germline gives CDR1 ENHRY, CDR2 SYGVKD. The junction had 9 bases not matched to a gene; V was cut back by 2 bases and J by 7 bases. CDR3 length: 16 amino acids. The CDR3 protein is CAISESSSGFIGELFF. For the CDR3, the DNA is TGTGCCATCAGTGAGAGCTCTAGCGGGTTTATCGGGGAGCTGTTTTTT.

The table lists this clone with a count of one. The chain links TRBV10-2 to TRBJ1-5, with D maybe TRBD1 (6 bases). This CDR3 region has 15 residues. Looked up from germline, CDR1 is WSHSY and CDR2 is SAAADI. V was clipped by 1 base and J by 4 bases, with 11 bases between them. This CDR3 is CASSEWQGRNQPQHF. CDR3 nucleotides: TGCGCCAGCAGTGAGTGGCAGGGGCGGAATCAGCCCCAGCATTTT.

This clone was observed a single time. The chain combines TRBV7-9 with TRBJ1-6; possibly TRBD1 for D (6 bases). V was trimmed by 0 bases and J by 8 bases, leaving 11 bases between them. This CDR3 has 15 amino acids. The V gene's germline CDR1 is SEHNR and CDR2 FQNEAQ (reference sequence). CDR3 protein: CASSLATGSHSPLHF. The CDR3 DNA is TGTGCCAGCAGCTTAGCGACAGGCTCGCATTCACCCCTCCACTTT.

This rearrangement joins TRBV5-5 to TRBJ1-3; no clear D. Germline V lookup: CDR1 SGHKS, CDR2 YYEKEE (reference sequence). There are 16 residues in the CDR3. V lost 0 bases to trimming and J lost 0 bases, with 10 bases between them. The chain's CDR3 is CASSLVRVNSGNTIYF. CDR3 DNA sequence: TGTGCCAGCAGCTTGGTTAGGGTCAACTCTGGAAACACCATATATTTT. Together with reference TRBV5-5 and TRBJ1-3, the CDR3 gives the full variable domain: DAGVTQSPTHLIKTRGQQVTLRCSPISGHKSVSWYQQVLGQGPQFIFQYYEKEERGRGNFPDRFSARQFPNYSSELNVNALLLGDSALYLCASSLVRVNSGNTIYFGEGSWLTVV.

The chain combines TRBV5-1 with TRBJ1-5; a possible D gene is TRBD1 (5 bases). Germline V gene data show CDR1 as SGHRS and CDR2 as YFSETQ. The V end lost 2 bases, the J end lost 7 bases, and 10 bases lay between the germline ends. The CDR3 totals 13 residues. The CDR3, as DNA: TGCGCCAGCAGCTTCCGGGGGGAGCAGCCCCAGCATTTT. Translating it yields CASSFRGEQPQHF.

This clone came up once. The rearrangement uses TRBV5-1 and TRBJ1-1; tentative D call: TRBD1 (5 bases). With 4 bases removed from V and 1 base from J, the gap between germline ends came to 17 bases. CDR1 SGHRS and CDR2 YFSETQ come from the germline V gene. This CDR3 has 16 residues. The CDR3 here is CASSGVVGDQNTEAFF. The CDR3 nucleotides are TGCGCCAGCAGCGGGGTCGTAGGGGACCAGAACACTGAAGCTTTCTTT.

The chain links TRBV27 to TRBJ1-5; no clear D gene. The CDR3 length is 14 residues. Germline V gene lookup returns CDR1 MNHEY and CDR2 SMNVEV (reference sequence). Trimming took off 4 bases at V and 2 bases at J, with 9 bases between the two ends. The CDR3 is CASSSDGRNQPQHF. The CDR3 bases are TGTGCCAGCAGTTCCGACGGCCGCAATCAGCCCCAGCATTTT.

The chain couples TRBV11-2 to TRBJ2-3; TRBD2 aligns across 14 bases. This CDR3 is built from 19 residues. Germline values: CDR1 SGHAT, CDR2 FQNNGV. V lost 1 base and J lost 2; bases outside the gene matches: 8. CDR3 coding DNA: TGTGCCAGCAGCTTAGGCGTAGGACTAGCGGGGGGATACACAGATACGCAGTATTTT. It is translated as CASSLGVGLAGGYTDTQYF. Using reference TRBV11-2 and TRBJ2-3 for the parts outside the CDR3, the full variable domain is EAGVAQSPRYKIIEKRQSVAFWCNPISGHATLYWYQQILGQGPKLLIQFQNNGVVDDSQLPKDRFSAERLKGVDSTLKIQPAKLEDSAVYLCASSLGVGLAGGYTDTQYFGPGTRLTVL.

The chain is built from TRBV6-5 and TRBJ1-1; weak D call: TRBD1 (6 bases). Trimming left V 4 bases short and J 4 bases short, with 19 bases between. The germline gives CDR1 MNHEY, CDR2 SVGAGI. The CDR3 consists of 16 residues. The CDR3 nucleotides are TGTGCCAGCAGTTCCTTGGAGACAGGTCCCCTCACTGAAGCTTTCTTT. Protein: CASSSLETGPLTEAFF.

The DNA of the CDR3 is TGTGCCAGCAGTTACGAGGGGGCGCGCACTGAAGCTTTCTTT. Translating gives CASSYEGARTEAFF. The genes are TRBV6-6 and TRBJ1-1; 7 bases map to TRBD1. The CDR3 sequence is 14 residues long. The germline CDR1 and CDR2 sequences are MNHNY and SVGAGI (reference sequence). The ends lost 2 bases at V and 4 bases at J; junction bases unmatched: 4.

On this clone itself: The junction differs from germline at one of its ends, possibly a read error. The chain's CDR3 is CATKEDRSYDQYF. The CDR3 nucleotides are TGTGCCACGAAGGAGGACCGGTCCTACGATCAGTACTTC. V and J are TRBV19 and TRBJ2-7; D perhaps matches TRBD2 (5 bases). The CDR3 contains 13 residues. From germline, CDR1 is LNHDA and CDR2 SQIVND (reference sequence).

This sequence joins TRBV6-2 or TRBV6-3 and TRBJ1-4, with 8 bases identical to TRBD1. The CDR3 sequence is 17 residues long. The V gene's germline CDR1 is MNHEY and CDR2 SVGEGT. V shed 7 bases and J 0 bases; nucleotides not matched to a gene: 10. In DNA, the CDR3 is TGTGCCAGCAACCCGGACAGGGCCCCTGCAACTAATGAAAAACTGTTTTTT. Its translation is CASNPDRAPATNEKLFF.

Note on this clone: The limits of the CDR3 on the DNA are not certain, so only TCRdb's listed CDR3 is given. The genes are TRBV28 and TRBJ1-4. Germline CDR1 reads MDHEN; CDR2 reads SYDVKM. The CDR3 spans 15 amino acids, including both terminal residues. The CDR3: CASLRAGGHNEKLFF.

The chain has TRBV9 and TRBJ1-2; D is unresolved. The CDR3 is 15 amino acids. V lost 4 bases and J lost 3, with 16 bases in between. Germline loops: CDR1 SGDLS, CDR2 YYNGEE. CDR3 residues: CASSPGSGGDYGYTF. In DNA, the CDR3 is TGTGCCAGCAGCCCTGGGTCCGGAGGAGACTATGGCTACACCTTC.

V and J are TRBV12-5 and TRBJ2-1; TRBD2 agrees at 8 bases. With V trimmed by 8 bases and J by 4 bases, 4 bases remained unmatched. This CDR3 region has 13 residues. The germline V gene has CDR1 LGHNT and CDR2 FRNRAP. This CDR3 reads CASIAGSYNEQFF. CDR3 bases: TGTGCTAGTATAGCGGGGTCATACAATGAGCAGTTCTTC.

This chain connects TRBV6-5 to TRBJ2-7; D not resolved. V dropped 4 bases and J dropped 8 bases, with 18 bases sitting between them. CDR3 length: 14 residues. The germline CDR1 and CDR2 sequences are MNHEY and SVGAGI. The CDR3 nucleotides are TGTGCCAGCAGTTTTAGATCTACGGATGGAAAGCAGTACTTC. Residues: CASSFRSTDGKQYF.

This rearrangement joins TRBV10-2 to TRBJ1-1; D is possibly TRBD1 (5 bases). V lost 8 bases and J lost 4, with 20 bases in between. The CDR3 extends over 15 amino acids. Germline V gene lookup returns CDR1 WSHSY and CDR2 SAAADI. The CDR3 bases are TGCGCCAGCGGACGTTTTGGGGCCACCGGCACTGAAGCTTTCTTT. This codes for CASGRFGATGTEAFF.

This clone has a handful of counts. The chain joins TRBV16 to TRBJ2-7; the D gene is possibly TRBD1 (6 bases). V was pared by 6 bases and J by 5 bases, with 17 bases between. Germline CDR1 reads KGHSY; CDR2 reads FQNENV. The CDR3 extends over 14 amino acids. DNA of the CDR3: TGTGCCAGCAGTCTCATTAGGAACAGGGACGAGCAGTACTTC. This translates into CASSLIRNRDEQYF.

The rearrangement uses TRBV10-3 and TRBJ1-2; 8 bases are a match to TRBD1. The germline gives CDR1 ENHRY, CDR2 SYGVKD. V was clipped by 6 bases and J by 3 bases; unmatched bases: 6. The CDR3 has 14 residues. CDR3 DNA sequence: TGTGCCATCAGGGGACAGGAGGGGTACTATGGCTACACCTTC. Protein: CAIRGQEGYYGYTF.

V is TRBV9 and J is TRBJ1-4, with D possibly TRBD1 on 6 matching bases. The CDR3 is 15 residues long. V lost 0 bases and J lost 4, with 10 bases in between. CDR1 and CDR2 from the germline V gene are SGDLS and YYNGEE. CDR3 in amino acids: CASSVVGDNNEKLFF. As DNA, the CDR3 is TGTGCCAGCAGCGTAGTTGGGGACAATAATGAAAAACTGTTTTTT.

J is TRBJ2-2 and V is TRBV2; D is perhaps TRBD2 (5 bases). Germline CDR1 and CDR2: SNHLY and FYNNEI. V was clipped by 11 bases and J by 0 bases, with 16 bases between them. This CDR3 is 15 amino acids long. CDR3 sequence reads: CASRTVFANTGELFF. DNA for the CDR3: TGTGCCTCAAGGACTGTTTTCGCGAACACCGGGGAGCTGTTTTTT.

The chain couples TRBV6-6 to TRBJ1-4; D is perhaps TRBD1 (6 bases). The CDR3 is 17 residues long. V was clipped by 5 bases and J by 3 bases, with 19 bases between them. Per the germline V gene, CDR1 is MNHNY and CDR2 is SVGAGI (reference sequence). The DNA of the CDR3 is TGTGCCAGCAGTCCTGGGGGCGTTGACAGCCCTAATGAAAAACTGTTTTTT. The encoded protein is CASSPGGVDSPNEKLFF.

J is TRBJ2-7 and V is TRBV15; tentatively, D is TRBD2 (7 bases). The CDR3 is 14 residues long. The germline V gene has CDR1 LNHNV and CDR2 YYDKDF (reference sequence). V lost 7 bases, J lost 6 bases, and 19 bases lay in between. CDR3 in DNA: TGTGCCACCACCCTGGAAGGGGGGGGAGGCGAGCAGTACTTC. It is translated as CATTLEGGGGEQYF.

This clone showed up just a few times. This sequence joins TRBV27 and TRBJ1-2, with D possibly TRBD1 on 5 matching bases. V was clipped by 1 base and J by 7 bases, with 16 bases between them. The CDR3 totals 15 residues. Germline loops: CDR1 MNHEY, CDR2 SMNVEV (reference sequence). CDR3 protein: CASSLFPGGRSGYTF. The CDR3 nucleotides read TGTGCCAGCAGTTTATTCCCGGGGGGGAGATCTGGCTACACCTTC.

In nucleotides, the CDR3 is TGTGCCAGCAGTCTTGCGCGACATGTCCGGTACAATGAGCAGTTCTTC. It translates to CASSLARHVRYNEQFF. The J gene is TRBJ2-1, the V gene TRBV27; D gene unclear. The germline CDR1 and CDR2 sequences are MNHEY and SMNVEV (reference sequence). The CDR3 loop spans 16 amino acids. V gave up 5 bases and J gave up 4 bases, with 18 bases separating them.

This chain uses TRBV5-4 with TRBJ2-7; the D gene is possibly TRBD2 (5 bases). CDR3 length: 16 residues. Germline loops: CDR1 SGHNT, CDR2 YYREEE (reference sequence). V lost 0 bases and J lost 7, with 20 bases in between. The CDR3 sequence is CASSLGMDGVVGEQYF. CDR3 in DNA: TGTGCCAGCAGCTTGGGTATGGACGGGGTCGTGGGGGAGCAGTACTTC.

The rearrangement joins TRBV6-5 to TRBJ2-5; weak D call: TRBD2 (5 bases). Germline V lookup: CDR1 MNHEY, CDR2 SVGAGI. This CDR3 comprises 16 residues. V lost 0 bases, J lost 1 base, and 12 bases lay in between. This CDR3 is CASSYSSIAFQETQYF. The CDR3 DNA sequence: TGTGCCAGCAGTTACTCGAGCATAGCGTTCCAAGAGACCCAGTACTTC.

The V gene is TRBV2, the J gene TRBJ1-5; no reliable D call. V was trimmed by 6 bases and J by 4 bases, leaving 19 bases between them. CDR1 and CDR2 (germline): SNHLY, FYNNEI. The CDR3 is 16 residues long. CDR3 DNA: TGTGCCAGCAGCCCATCTCTCTTAGACGGAAATCAGCCCCAGCATTTT. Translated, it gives CASSPSLLDGNQPQHF.

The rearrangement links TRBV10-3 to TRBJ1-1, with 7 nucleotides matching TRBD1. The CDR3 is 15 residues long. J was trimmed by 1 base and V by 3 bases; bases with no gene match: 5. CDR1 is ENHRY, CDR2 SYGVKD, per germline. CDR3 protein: CAISDPGQPNTEAFF. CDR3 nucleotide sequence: TGTGCCATCAGTGACCCGGGACAGCCGAACACTGAAGCTTTCTTT.

The CDR3 DNA reads as TGTGCCAGCAGCTTTTGGGAGGGCGGCGGAACAACTAATGAAAAACTGTTTTTT. Translating it yields CASSFWEGGGTTNEKLFF. The chain joins TRBV5-6 to TRBJ1-4; D remains unclear. V lost 2 bases and J lost 0, with 17 bases in between. The CDR3 contains 18 residues. Germline V lookup: CDR1 SGHDT, CDR2 YYEEEE.